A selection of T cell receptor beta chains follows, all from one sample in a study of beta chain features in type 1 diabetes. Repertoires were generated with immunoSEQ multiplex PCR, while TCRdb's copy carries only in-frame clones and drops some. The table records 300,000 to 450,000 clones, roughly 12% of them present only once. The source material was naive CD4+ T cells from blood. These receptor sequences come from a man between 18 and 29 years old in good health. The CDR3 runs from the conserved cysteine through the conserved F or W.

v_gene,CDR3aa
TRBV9,CASSPRTGTETQYF
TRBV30,CAWSQATGENEQYF
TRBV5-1,CASSLESDRVKAFF
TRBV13,CASSLKRRLAREETQYF
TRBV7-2,CASSLGAGYGYTF
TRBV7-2,CASSVVSRDSEAFF
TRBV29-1,CSVELQGAGYEQYF
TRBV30,CAWTGGNTEAFF
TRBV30,CAWSRQTGPQHF
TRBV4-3,CASSQTGLASTDTQYF
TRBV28,CASSFGIENEQFF
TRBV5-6,CASSLGTSGLQETQYF
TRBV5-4,CASRPSSGDTYEQYF
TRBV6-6,CASSRGQGRGEQYF
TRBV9,CASSVDIGYSYEQYF
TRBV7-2,CASSLIKAGKTNEQFF
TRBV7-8,CASSLVLGQTGELFF
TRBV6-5,CAVTSGGVETQYF
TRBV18,CASSPSQFQDEQFF
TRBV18,CASSGDRTSGANVLTF
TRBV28,CASTPGGGSGNTIYF
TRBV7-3,CASSLTLDRGREAFF
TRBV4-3,CASSPWGNGAGVGNEQFF
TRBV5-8,CASSHRTGNYGYTF
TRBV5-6,CASSSTGVGELFF
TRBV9,CASSVGVGGPADTQYF
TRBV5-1,CASSLGDDYGYTF